The source of this T cell receptor (beta chain) is a study of radiotherapy plus CTLA-4 blockade in lung cancer. Whole-study findings and limits: Reported findings show early blood T cell clone dynamics, with interferon-beta, best predicted response. Researchers report tumor-derived TCR clones expanding in blood after radiotherapy plus ipilimumab.

The CDR3 runs to 12 residues. CDR1 and CDR2 from the germline V gene are SGHDT and YYEEEE. The germline V and J ends were trimmed by 1 base and 2 bases, with 4 bases remaining between them. Repertoires were generated with immunoSEQ multiplex PCR, while TCRdb's copy carries only in-frame clones and drops some. This sample has around 110,000 clones; around 89% occur once, and the top ten carry 6.9%. Worth noting for this clone: The antigen remains undetermined.

It was focal radiation plus CTLA-4 blockade with ipilimumab that patients with chemo-refractory metastatic non-small-cell lung cancer received. The chain combines TRBV5-6 with TRBJ2-7; D remains unclear. The sequences come from peripheral blood, collected from a patient treated with radiotherapy plus ipilimumab. This clonotype was obtained from a human donor with non-small cell lung cancer that progressed on radiotherapy plus ipilimumab. The chain's CDR3 is CASSLNTYEQYF. CDR3 in DNA: TGTGCCAGCAGCTTGAACACCTACGAGCAGTACTTC.